The 21 T cell receptor beta chains below come from one sample, sequenced in a study of blood T cell repertoires in COVID-19. Sequencing used immunoSEQ multiplex PCR; TCRdb keeps in-frame clones, though not all of them. This table has more than 90,000 clones, about two thirds appearing once. Sequences were obtained from peripheral blood. All receptors come from an older woman in a cohort sampled during active or convalescent COVID-19.

This clone was seen more than once but under ten times. This chain joins TRBV6-5 and TRBJ2-7; a weak D match, TRBD2 (5 bases). Germline V gene lookup returns CDR1 MNHEY and CDR2 SVGAGI. Trimming stripped 10 bases from V and 3 bases from J, with 13 bases between. The CDR3 is made up of 12 amino acids. CDR3 nucleotide sequence: TGTGCCACTAATAAGAGGGACTACGAGCAGTACTTC. Its translation is CATNKRDYEQYF.

This chain uses TRBV13 with TRBJ1-1, with 7 bases aligning to TRBD1. Germline loops: CDR1 PRHDT, CDR2 FYEKMQ (reference sequence). The V gene end was trimmed by 5 bases and the J gene end by 0 bases; junction bases not matched to a gene: 3. This CDR3 region has 14 residues. CDR3 sequence (DNA): TGTGCCAGCAGCGCGGACAGGATGAACACTGAAGCTTTCTTT. Protein product: CASSADRMNTEAFF.

This chain uses TRBV10-3 with TRBJ1-6, with 7 bases identical to TRBD1. Germline values: CDR1 ENHRY, CDR2 SYGVKD. V was pared by 9 bases and J by 10 bases, with 9 bases of the junction left unmatched. The CDR3 runs to 13 residues. Here the CDR3 DNA reads TGTGCCATAGCCGGGACAGACGAATCACCCCTCCACTTT. Translation: CAIAGTDESPLHF.

The chain employs TRBV11-2 and TRBJ1-1, with a weak D call TRBD1 (6 bases). The CDR3 consists of 14 residues. CDR1 SGHAT and CDR2 FQNNGV come from the germline V gene. Trimming took off 1 base at V and 7 bases at J, with 13 bases between the two ends. CDR3 bases: TGTGCCAGCAGCTTAGCAGGGGTCTACGGTGAAGCTTTCTTT. This translates into CASSLAGVYGEAFF.

V is TRBV5-1 and J is TRBJ2-7; 7 bases are shared with TRBD1. Germline CDR1 reads SGHRS; CDR2 reads YFSETQ. The ends lost 0 bases at V and 7 bases at J; junction bases unmatched: 7. The CDR3 has 14 residues. In DNA form, the CDR3 reads TGCGCCAGCAGCTTGGAGACAGGGACCATGGAGCAGTACTTC. The encoded protein is CASSLETGTMEQYF. Full variable domain (rest looked up from reference TRBV5-1 and TRBJ2-7): KAGVTQTPRYLIKTRGQQVTLSCSPISGHRSVSWYQQTPGQGLQFLFEYFSETQRNKGNFPGRFSGRQFSNSRSEMNVSTLELGDSALYLCASSLETGTMEQYFGPGTRLTVT.

The chain employs TRBV12-3 or TRBV12-4 and TRBJ1-3, with D uncertain. The CDR3 runs to 13 residues. V was trimmed by 6 bases and J by 4 bases, leaving 10 bases between them. Here the CDR3 DNA reads TGTGCCAGCAGAGAGGGAATCGGAAACACCATATATTTT. Amino acids: CASREGIGNTIYF.

The genes are TRBV6-2 or TRBV6-3 and TRBJ2-7; D remains ambiguous. V was trimmed by 4 bases and J by 1 base, leaving 14 bases between them. This CDR3 has 15 amino acids. CDR1 and CDR2 (germline): MNHEY, SVGEGT. The CDR3 region is CASSSEPGRSYEQYF. CDR3 nucleotides: TGTGCCAGCAGTTCCGAGCCAGGCCGATCCTACGAGCAGTACTTC.

The chain links TRBV29-1 to TRBJ2-3; D is ambiguous. The germline gives CDR1 SQVTM, CDR2 ANQGSEA. The germline V and J ends were trimmed by 8 bases and 2 bases, with 8 bases remaining between them. This CDR3 has 11 amino acids. The CDR3 region is CSQEDTDTQYF. CDR3 nucleotide sequence: TGCAGCCAAGAGGACACAGATACGCAGTATTTT.

This clone was observed a few times. For the CDR3, the DNA is TGTGCCACCAGTGATTTGTCTAACACCATATATTTT. This encodes CATSDLSNTIYF. The rearrangement uses TRBV24-1 and TRBJ1-3; no clear D. From germline, CDR1 is KGHDR and CDR2 SFDVKD. The CDR3 is 12 residues long. Trimming shortened V by 0 bases and J by 7 bases, and 3 bases separated the two germline ends.

This clone appeared once. The chain uses TRBV9 and TRBJ1-3; D gene uncertain. There are 16 residues in the CDR3. The germline gives CDR1 SGDLS, CDR2 YYNGEE. V lost 4 bases and J lost 0, with 14 bases in between. CDR3 in amino acids: CASSLLEGHSGNTIYF. CDR3 coding DNA: TGTGCCAGCAGCCTTCTCGAGGGCCACTCTGGAAACACCATATATTTT.

This clone appeared a single time. The chain employs TRBV3-1 (or the pseudogene TRBV3-2) and TRBJ2-3, with unresolved D. The CDR3 contains 12 residues. The germline CDR1 and CDR2 sequences are LGHDT and YNNKEL (reference sequence). The V end lost 4 bases, the J end lost 6 bases, and 8 bases lay between the germline ends. This CDR3 reads CASSPSSDTQYF. The DNA of the CDR3 is TGTGCCAGCAGCCCAAGCTCGGATACGCAGTATTTT.

The V and J genes are TRBV6-2 or TRBV6-3 and TRBJ2-5, with D possibly matching TRBD2 (6 bases). The V end lost 2 bases, the J end lost 9 bases, and 19 bases lay between the germline ends. This CDR3 region has 15 residues. CDR1 and CDR2 (germline): MNHEY, SVGEGT. The CDR3 region is CASSYTDWRRRAQYF. Here the CDR3 DNA reads TGTGCCAGCAGTTACACGGACTGGCGTCGGAGGGCCCAGTACTTC.

The chain carries TRBV3-1 (or the pseudogene TRBV3-2) and TRBJ1-4; 9 nucleotides agree with TRBD1. With 2 bases clipped from V and 8 bases from J, the junction kept 6 bases outside the gene matches. Germline V gene data show CDR1 as LGHDT and CDR2 as YNNKEL (reference sequence). The CDR3 is 15 residues long. The CDR3 coding sequence is TGTGCCAGCAGCCAACCGGGACAGGGTCGAGAAAAACTGTTTTTT. This gives the protein CASSQPGQGREKLFF.

The chain joins TRBV19 to TRBJ1-1, with D tentatively TRBD1 (6 bases). Trimming stripped 3 bases from V and 1 base from J, with 9 bases between. There are 14 residues in the CDR3. CDR1 and CDR2 (germline): LNHDA, SQIVND (reference sequence). The CDR3 nucleotides read TGTGCCAGTAGTATTCGACAGGCGAACACTGAAGCTTTCTTT. It is translated as CASSIRQANTEAFF.

The table lists this clone with a count of one. The rearrangement joins TRBV27 to TRBJ2-2; TRBD1 agrees at 9 bases. The germline V gene encodes CDR1 MNHEY and CDR2 SMNVEV (reference sequence). V gave up 4 bases and J gave up 6 bases; unmatched junction bases: 6. The CDR3 length is 15 residues. CDR3 residues: CASSWDRAGSGELFF. The CDR3 nucleotides are TGTGCCAGCAGTTGGGACAGGGCGGGTTCCGGGGAGCTGTTTTTT.

This clone was detected a few times. The chain recombines TRBV2 with TRBJ2-7; 9 bases fit TRBD1. V lost 2 bases to trimming and J lost 0 bases; unmatched junction nucleotides: 8. Germline lookup yields CDR1 SNHLY and CDR2 FYNNEI. The CDR3 runs to 17 residues. This CDR3 is CASSEWRDRAVSYEQYF. DNA of the CDR3: TGTGCCAGCAGTGAATGGAGGGACAGGGCAGTCTCCTACGAGCAGTACTTC.

V is TRBV9 and J is TRBJ2-1; 10 bases map to TRBD2. CDR3 size: 17 residues. Germline CDR1 reads SGDLS; CDR2 reads YYNGEE. The V and J ends lost 4 bases and 3 bases, in that order; junction bases with no gene match: 10. Here the CDR3 DNA reads TGTGCCAGCAGCCGGACCCTAGCGGGGGCTCACTACAATGAGCAGTTCTTC. Translating gives CASSRTLAGAHYNEQFF.

The J gene is TRBJ2-5, the V gene TRBV7-3; 9 nucleotides align to TRBD2. This CDR3 comprises 16 residues. V was clipped by 1 base and J by 4 bases; unmatched bases: 7. In germline, CDR1 is SGHTA, CDR2 FQGTGA. CDR3 DNA sequence: TGTGCCAGCAGCTTAATCGGCGGGGGGGCCGGAGAGACCCAGTACTTC. It encodes CASSLIGGGAGETQYF.

This clone has a single count. The chain uses TRBV5-1 and TRBJ2-5; 9 bases are shared with TRBD2. With V trimmed by 4 bases and J by 4 bases, 5 bases remained unmatched. The CDR3 length is 14 residues. Germline CDR1 is SGHRS and CDR2 is YFSETQ. CDR3 DNA sequence: TGCGCCAGCAGCGCTAGCGGGGCAGGAGAGACCCAGTACTTC. Translation gives CASSASGAGETQYF. Looking up the rest from reference TRBV5-1 and TRBJ2-5 gives the full variable domain: KAGVTQTPRYLIKTRGQQVTLSCSPISGHRSVSWYQQTPGQGLQFLFEYFSETQRNKGNFPGRFSGRQFSNSRSEMNVSTLELGDSALYLCASSASGAGETQYFGPGTRLLVL.

Comment on this clone: Compared with germline, one end of the junction differs, possibly owing to a read error. The rearrangement links TRBV7-7 to TRBJ2-1, with TRBD1 identical over 10 bases. The CDR3 runs to 15 residues. The germline CDR1 and CDR2 sequences are SSHAT and FNYEAQ (reference sequence). CDR3: CASSRDRGSYNEQFF. Written as DNA, the CDR3 is TGTGCTAGCAGCCGGGACAGGGGTTCCTACAATGAGCAGTTCTTC.

This clone has just one count. V is TRBV9 and J is TRBJ1-4, with 9 bases fitting TRBD1. The V gene's germline CDR1 is SGDLS and CDR2 YYNGEE. The J segment lost 4 bases and the V segment lost 1 base, leaving 2 bases of the junction unmatched. There are 15 residues in the CDR3. CDR3 region: CASSVTGQGNEKLFF. DNA of the CDR3: TGTGCCAGCAGCGTAACGGGACAGGGTAATGAAAAACTGTTTTTT.